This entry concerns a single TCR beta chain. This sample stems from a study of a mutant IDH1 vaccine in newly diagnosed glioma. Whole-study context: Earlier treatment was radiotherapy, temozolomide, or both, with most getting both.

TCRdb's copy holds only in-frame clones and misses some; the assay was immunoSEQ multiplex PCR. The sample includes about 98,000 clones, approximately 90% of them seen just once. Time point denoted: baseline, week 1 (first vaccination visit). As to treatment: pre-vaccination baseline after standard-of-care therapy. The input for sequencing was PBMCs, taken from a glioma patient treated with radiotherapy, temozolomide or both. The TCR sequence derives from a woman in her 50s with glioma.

The CDR3 spells CASSSMGSGLAAYEQYF. The CDR3 bases are TGTGCCAGCAGCTCCATGGGCAGCGGACTAGCGGCCTACGAGCAGTACTTC. This chain connects TRBV7-2 to TRBJ2-7, with 10 positions matching TRBD2. With 4 bases clipped from V and 2 bases from J, the junction kept 11 bases outside the gene matches. Germline CDR1 reads SGHTA; CDR2 reads FQGNSA. The CDR3 is made up of 17 amino acids.